The 9 T cell receptor beta chains listed next were all sequenced from one sample in a study of read filtering for tumor transcriptome and immune sequencing. From about 0.4 ug of RNA, a library with molecular barcoded alpha/delta and beta/gamma adaptors was made. One entry per CDR3 protein, called by TCRdb with MiXCR from the reads. The sample carries about 28,000 distinct CDR3 sequences, approximately 15% recorded once. Sequenced sample: a population of CD138-negative cells sorted from bone marrow. Receptors originate from a donor aged 40 or older with multiple myeloma.

In its sample, this clonotype was seen many times. This sequence joins TRBV29-1 and TRBJ2-7; 7 bases map to TRBD1. V was clipped by 7 bases and J by 3 bases; unmatched bases: 12. The length of the CDR3 is 14 residues. CDR1 and CDR2 from the germline V gene are SQVTM and ANQGSEA. The CDR3 is CSAAKGTDYYEQYF. CDR3 DNA: TGCAGCGCTGCCAAAGGGACAGATTACTACGAGCAGTACTTC.

On this clonotype itself: With only one base between it and a far larger clone, this is likely a read error. The rearrangement joins TRBV7-2 to TRBJ2-1; 9 positions agree with TRBD2. V lost 7 bases, J lost 8 bases, and 9 bases stayed unmatched. Germline CDR1 SGHTA, CDR2 FQGNSA. The CDR3 sequence is 14 residues long. The CDR3 sequence is CASNLGTSFYEQFF. The DNA for the CDR3 is TGTGCCAGCAACTTGGGGACTAGCTTTTATGAGCAGTTCTTC.

There are many counts of this clonotype. This sequence joins TRBV28 and TRBJ2-3, with 9 positions matching TRBD2. V shed 2 bases, J shed 0 bases, and the junction held 6 bases outside the gene matches. Germline CDR1 MDHEN, CDR2 SYDVKM. The CDR3 runs to 17 residues. The CDR3 is CASSLPGLAFSTDTQYF. The CDR3 region has the DNA TGTGCCAGCAGTTTACCGGGACTAGCTTTTAGCACAGATACGCAGTATTTT.

This clonotype was found many times. The V and J genes are TRBV14 and TRBJ2-7; D possibly corresponds to TRBD1 (5 bases). Germline V CDR1 and CDR2: SGHDN, FVKESK. The CDR3 extends over 14 amino acids. The germline V and J ends were trimmed by 4 bases and 0 bases, with 10 bases remaining between them. The chain's CDR3 is CASSLRQTSYEQYF. CDR3 sequence (DNA): TGTGCCAGCAGCCTACGACAGACCTCCTACGAGCAGTACTTC.

This clonotype was counted a few times. A much larger clone differs by one base, so this may be a read error. V usage is TRBV20-1 and J usage is TRBJ2-1, with D perhaps TRBD1 or TRBD2 (5 bases each). The germline CDR1 and CDR2 sequences are DFQATT and SNEGSKA (reference sequence). The CDR3 sequence is 16 residues long. The V end was cut by 1 base, the J end by 7 bases, with 20 bases between. CDR3 loop: CSARGDDVSSKNEQFF. CDR3 DNA sequence: TGCAGTGCTAGAGGGGACGACGTCTCTAGTAAGAATGAGCAGTTCTTC.

About this clonotype: Because it lacks the conserved phenylalanine or tryptophan at the end, this CDR3 is likely a read error. The CDR3 DNA reads as TGTGCCAGCAGCCCGATTAAGGCTACCGGGGAGCTGTTTTAT. Its protein is CASSPIKATGELFY. This rearrangement joins TRBV14 to TRBJ2-2; no clear D gene. This CDR3 comprises 14 residues. V was shortened by 4 bases and J by 5 bases, with 11 bases between the two germline ends. Germline CDR1 is SGHDN and CDR2 is FVKESK.

This clonotype was observed at least ten times. The CDR3 DNA sequence: TGCGCCAGCAGCTACCTGACAGGGGATAATTCACCCCTCCACTTT. Translated: CASSYLTGDNSPLHF. The V and J genes are TRBV5-1 and TRBJ1-6; 8 nucleotides line up with TRBD1. This CDR3 has 15 residues. Germline CDR1 SGHRS, CDR2 YFSETQ. V gave up 3 bases and J gave up 5 bases; unmatched junction bases: 4.

The table lists this clonotype with many counts. This chain joins TRBV27 and TRBJ1-4, with a weak D call TRBD1 (5 bases). The germline V gene has CDR1 MNHEY and CDR2 SMNVEV (reference sequence). Trimming removed 4 bases at V and 11 bases at J, with 17 bases between. The CDR3 totals 14 residues. The CDR3 region has the DNA TGTGCCAGCAGTTCCGATGGGACGGGGTGGAAACTGTTTTTT. Translating it yields CASSSDGTGWKLFF.

This clonotype was counted at least ten times. The chain couples TRBV23-1 to TRBJ2-1, with TRBD2 matching 10 bases. TRBV23-1 is identified as an open reading frame with a role that is uncertain. The J segment lost 2 bases and the V segment lost 1 base, leaving 11 bases of the junction unmatched. This CDR3 is built from 19 residues. This CDR3 reads CASSQLPSGREGTYNEQFF. The CDR3 region has the DNA TGCGCCAGCAGTCAATTACCTAGCGGGAGAGAAGGAACCTACAATGAGCAGTTCTTC.